The next 5 T cell receptor beta chains were all read from a single sample in a study of cytomegalovirus exposure and HLA in healthy donors. The PCR had 60 Vbeta and 13 Jbeta primers. The protocol was immunoSEQ multiplex PCR, while the TCRdb copy is restricted to in-frame clones and leaves out a portion. This table holds some 150,000 clones, around four fifths found once. Sequencing used PBMCs. The receptor set was obtained from a boy younger than 10 in good health and CMV-seronegative.

The gene calls are TRBV7-9 and TRBJ2-3, with 8 bases that match TRBD1. The CDR3 is 14 residues long. Germline values: CDR1 SEHNR, CDR2 FQNEAQ (reference sequence). V lost 5 bases, J lost 5 bases, and 6 bases stayed unmatched. CDR3 region: CASSPPDREDTQYF. CDR3 bases: TGTGCCAGCAGCCCCCCGGACAGGGAAGATACGCAGTATTTT.

This sequence joins TRBV27 and TRBJ1-1; weak D call: TRBD1 (5 bases). V lost 6 bases and J lost 6, with 26 bases in between. This CDR3 is built from 17 residues. CDR1 is MNHEY, CDR2 SMNVEV, per germline (reference sequence). The CDR3: CASRTTARGRPAPEAFF. The CDR3 DNA reads TGTGCCAGCAGGACCACCGCGCGGGGCCGGCCGGCGCCTGAAGCTTTCTTT.

The chain has TRBV2 and TRBJ2-3; 7 bases are a match to TRBD2. V shed 6 bases, J shed 5 bases, and the junction held 8 bases outside the gene matches. This CDR3 has 14 amino acids. Germline-derived CDR1 and CDR2 are SNHLY and FYNNEI. The CDR3 loop reads CASRGGLDRDTQYF. CDR3 DNA sequence: TGTGCCAGCAGGGGGGGGTTAGATAGAGATACGCAGTATTTT.

This clone was found a few times. The chain uses TRBV6-5 and TRBJ1-2, with 8 bases lining up with TRBD1. J gave up 4 bases and V 10 bases, and 5 bases lay outside the gene matches. The CDR3 totals 12 residues. The germline V gene encodes CDR1 MNHEY and CDR2 SVGAGI. CDR3 region: CATRGQVYGYTF. Written as DNA, the CDR3 is TGTGCCACCAGGGGACAGGTCTATGGCTACACCTTC.

This clone was recorded once. This specimen includes other DNA sequences encoding the same CDR3. The chain has TRBV6-1 and TRBJ2-7; tentative D call: TRBD1 (5 bases). The CDR3 totals 15 residues. V shed 0 bases and J shed 0 bases, with 9 bases lying between them. Germline values: CDR1 MNHNS, CDR2 SASEGT. The CDR3 sequence: CASSEALQDSYEQYF. The CDR3, as DNA: TGTGCCAGCAGTGAAGCCCTACAGGACTCCTACGAGCAGTACTTC.